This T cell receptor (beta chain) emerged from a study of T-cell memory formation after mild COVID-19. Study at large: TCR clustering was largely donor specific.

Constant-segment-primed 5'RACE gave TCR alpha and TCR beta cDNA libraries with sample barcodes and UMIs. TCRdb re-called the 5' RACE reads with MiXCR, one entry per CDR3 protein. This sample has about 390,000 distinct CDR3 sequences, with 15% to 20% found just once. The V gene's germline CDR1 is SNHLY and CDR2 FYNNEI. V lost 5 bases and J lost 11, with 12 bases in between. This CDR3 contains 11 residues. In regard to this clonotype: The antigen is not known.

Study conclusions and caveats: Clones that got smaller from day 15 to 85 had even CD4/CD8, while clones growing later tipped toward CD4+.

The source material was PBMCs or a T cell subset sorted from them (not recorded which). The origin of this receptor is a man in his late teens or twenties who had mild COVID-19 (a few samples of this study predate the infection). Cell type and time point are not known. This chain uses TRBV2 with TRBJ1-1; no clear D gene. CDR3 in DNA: TGTGCCAGCAGTTACCAGGTCCAGGCTTTCTTT. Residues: CASSYQVQAFF.